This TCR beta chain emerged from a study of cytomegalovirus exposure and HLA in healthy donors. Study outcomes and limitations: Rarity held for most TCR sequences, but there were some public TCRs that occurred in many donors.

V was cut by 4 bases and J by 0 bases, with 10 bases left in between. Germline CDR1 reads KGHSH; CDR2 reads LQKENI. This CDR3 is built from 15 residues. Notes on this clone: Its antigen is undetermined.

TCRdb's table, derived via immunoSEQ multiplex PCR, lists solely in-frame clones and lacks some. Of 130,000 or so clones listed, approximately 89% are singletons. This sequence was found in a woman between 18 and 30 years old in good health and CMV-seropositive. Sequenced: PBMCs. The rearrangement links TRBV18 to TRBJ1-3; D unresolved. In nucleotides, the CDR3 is TGTGCCAGCTCACTCCCAGGTTACTCTGGAAACACCATATATTTT. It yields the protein CASSLPGYSGNTIYF.